Described below is a single T cell receptor beta chain sequence and its context. Authors' methods: ImmunoSEQ junction-only sequences lacked quality scores, so their filtering differed. Sequencing used immunoSEQ multiplex PCR; TCRdb keeps in-frame clones, though not all of them. V and J calls plus clone size are reproduced from that table; the DNA served to infer D and trimming. This table has roughly 2,300,000 clones, around 93% appearing once. The sample is drawn from a study of shared clonotypes between healthy human individuals. CDR1 is SGDLS, CDR2 YYNGEE, per germline. The CDR3 is made up of 17 amino acids. V shed 2 bases and J 4 bases; nucleotides not matched to a gene: 6.

The clonotype was recovered from a man aged 18-30 years in good health. Some clones in this sample may be carry-over from other donors' samples. The material sequenced was naive CD4+ T cells from PBMCs. The subset is: CD45RA+ positively selected. The rearrangement joins TRBV9 to TRBJ2-7; 16 bases match TRBD2. The DNA of the CDR3 is TGTGCCAGCAGCGTTGGGACTAGCGGGAGGGGCCTATACGAGCAGTACTTC. Amino acid sequence: CASSVGTSGRGLYEQYF.